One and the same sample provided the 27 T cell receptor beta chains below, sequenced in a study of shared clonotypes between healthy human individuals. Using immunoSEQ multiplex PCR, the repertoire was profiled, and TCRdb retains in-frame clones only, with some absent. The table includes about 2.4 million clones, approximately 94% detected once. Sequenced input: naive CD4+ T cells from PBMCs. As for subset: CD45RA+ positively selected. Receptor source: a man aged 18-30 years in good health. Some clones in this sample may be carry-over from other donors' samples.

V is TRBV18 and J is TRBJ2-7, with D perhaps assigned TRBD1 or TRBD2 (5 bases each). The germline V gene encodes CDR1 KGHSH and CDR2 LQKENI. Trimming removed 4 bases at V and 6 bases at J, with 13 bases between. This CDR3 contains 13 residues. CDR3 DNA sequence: TGTGCCAGCTCACAAGGAGCAGGGAGCGAGCAGTACTTC. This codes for CASSQGAGSEQYF.

The CDR3 spells CASRTGTAGGDTQYF. The DNA of the CDR3 is TGTGCCAGCAGAACCGGGACAGCAGGCGGGGATACGCAGTATTTT. The chain employs TRBV27 and TRBJ2-3; 7 bases line up with TRBD1. Losses at the gene ends were 6 bases for V and 6 bases for J; bases not matched to a gene: 12. The CDR3 is 15 amino acids. Germline V gives CDR1 MNHEY, CDR2 SMNVEV (reference sequence).

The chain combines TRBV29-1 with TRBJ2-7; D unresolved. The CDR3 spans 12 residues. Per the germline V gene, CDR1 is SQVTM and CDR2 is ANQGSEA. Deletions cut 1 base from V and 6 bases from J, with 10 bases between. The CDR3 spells CSVEGPRAEQYF. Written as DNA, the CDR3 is TGCAGCGTTGAAGGTCCTCGGGCCGAGCAGTACTTC.

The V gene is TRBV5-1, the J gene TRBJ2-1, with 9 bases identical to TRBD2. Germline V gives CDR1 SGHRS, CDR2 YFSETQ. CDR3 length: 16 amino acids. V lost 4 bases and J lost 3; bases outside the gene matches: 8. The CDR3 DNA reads TGCGCCAGCAGCCGCCTTAGCGGGAGTGGCTACAATGAGCAGTTCTTC. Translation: CASSRLSGSGYNEQFF. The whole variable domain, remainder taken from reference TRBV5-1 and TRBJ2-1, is KAGVTQTPRYLIKTRGQQVTLSCSPISGHRSVSWYQQTPGQGLQFLFEYFSETQRNKGNFPGRFSGRQFSNSRSEMNVSTLELGDSALYLCASSRLSGSGYNEQFFGPGTRLTVL.

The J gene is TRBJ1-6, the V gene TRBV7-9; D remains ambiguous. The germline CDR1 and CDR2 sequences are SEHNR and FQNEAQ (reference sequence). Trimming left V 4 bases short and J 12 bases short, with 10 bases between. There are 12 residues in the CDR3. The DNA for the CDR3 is TGTGCCAGCAGCTCCGAGGACCGACCCCTCCACTTT. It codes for CASSSEDRPLHF.

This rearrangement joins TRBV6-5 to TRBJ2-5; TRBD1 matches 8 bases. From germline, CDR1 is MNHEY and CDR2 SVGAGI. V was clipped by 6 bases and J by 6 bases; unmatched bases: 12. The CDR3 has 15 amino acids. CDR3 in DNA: TGTGCCAGCAGATCATTTACAGGGGGAGGTCAGACCCAGTACTTC. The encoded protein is CASRSFTGGGQTQYF.

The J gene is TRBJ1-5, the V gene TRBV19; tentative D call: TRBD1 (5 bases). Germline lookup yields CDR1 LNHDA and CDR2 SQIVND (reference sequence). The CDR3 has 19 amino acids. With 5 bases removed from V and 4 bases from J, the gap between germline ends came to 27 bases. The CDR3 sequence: CASSPLPDSSLRLNQPQHF. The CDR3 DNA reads TGTGCCAGTAGTCCCTTACCCGACAGCTCCCTGAGATTAAATCAGCCCCAGCATTTT. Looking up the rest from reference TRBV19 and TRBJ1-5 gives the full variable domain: DGGITQSPKYLFRKEGQNVTLSCEQNLNHDAMYWYRQDPGQGLRLIYYSQIVNDFQKGDIAEGYSVSREKKESFPLTVTSAQKNPTAFYLCASSPLPDSSLRLNQPQHFGDGTRLSIL.

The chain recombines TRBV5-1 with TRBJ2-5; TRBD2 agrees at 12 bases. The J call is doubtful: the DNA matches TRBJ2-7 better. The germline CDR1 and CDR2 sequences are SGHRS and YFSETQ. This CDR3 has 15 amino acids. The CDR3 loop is CASSPTSGSFNEQYF. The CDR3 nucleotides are TGCGCCAGCAGCCCGACTAGCGGGAGTTTCAACGAGCAGTACTTC.

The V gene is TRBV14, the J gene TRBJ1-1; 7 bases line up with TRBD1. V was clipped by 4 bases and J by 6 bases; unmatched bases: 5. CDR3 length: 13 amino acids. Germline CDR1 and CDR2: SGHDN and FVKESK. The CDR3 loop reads CASSPLRGAEAFF. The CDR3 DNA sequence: TGTGCCAGCAGCCCCCTCAGGGGGGCTGAAGCTTTCTTT. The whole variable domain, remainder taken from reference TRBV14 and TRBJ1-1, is EAGVTQFPSHSVIEKGQTVTLRCDPISGHDNLYWYRRVMGKEIKFLLHFVKESKQDESGMPNNRFLAERTGGTYSTLKVQPAELEDSGVYFCASSPLRGAEAFFGQGTRLTVV.

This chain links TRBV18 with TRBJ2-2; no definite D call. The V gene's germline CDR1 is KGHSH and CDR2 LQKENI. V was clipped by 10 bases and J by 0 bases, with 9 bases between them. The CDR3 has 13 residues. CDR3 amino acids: CATERANTGELFF. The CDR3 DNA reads TGTGCCACGGAACGAGCGAACACCGGGGAGCTGTTTTTT.

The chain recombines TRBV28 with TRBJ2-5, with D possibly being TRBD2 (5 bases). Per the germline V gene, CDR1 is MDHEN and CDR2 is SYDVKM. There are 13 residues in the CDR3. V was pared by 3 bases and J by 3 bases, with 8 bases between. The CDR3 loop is CASSLTGKETQYF. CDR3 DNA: TGTGCCAGCAGTTTGACGGGGAAAGAGACCCAGTACTTC.

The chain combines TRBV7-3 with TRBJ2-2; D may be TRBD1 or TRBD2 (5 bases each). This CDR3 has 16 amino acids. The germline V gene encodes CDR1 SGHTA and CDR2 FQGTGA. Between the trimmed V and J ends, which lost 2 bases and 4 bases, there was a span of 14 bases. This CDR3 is CASSLPRGASTGELFF. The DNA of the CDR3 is TGTGCCAGCAGCTTACCCCGGGGCGCGAGCACCGGGGAGCTGTTTTTT.

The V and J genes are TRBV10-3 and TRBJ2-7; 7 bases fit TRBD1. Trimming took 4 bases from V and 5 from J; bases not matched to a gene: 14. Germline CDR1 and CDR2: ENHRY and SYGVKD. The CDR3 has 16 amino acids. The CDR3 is CAISANRGRQNNEQYF. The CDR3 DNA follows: TGTGCCATCAGTGCAAACAGGGGCCGTCAGAACAACGAGCAGTACTTC.

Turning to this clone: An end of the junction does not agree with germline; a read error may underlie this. This CDR3 is CASGLRPSELVF. The CDR3 DNA is TGTGCCAGCGGTTTACGACCGTCGGAATTAGTCTTT. V gene TRBV9 combines with J gene TRBJ1-1, with no clear D. This CDR3 has 12 residues. The germline gives CDR1 SGDLS, CDR2 YYNGEE.

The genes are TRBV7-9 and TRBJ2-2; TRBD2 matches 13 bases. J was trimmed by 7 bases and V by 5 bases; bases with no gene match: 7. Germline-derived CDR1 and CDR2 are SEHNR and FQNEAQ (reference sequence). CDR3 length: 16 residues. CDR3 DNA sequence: TGTGCCAGCAGCAGAGGGACTAGCGGGAATTACGGGGAGCTGTTTTTT. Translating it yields CASSRGTSGNYGELFF.

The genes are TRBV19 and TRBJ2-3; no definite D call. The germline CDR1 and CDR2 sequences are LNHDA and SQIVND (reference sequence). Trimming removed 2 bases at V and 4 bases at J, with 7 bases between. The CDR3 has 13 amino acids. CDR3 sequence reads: CASSILVSDTQYF. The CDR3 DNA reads TGTGCCAGTAGTATACTAGTTTCAGATACGCAGTATTTT.

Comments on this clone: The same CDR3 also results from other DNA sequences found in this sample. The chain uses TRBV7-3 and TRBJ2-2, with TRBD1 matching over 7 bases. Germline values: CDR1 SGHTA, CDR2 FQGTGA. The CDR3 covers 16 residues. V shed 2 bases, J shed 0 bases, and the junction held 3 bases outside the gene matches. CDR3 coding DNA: TGTGCCAGCAGCTTACTTGGGACAGCGAACACCGGGGAGCTGTTTTTT. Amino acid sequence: CASSLLGTANTGELFF.

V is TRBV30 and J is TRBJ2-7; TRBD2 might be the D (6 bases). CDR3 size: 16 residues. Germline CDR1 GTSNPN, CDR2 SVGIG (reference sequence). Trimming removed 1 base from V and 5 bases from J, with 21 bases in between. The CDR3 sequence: CAWSGAPRRVRHEQYF. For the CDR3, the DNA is TGTGCCTGGAGTGGGGCGCCGAGGAGGGTGCGGCACGAGCAGTACTTC.

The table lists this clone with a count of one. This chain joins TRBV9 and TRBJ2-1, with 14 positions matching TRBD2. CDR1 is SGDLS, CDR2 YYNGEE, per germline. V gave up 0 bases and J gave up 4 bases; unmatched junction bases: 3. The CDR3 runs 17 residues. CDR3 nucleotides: TGTGCCAGCAGCGTAGCTCGACTAGCGGGAGGGTACAATGAGCAGTTCTTC. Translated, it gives CASSVARLAGGYNEQFF.

The CDR3 nucleotides are TGTGCCAGCAGTGTAGAACGGGAGTCAAGCAATGAGCAGTTCTTC. This codes for CASSVERESSNEQFF. The chain employs TRBV2 and TRBJ2-1; TRBD2 is a possible D gene (6 bases). Germline V CDR1 and CDR2: SNHLY, FYNNEI. The length of the CDR3 is 15 residues. With 4 bases removed from V and 6 bases from J, the gap between germline ends came to 16 bases.

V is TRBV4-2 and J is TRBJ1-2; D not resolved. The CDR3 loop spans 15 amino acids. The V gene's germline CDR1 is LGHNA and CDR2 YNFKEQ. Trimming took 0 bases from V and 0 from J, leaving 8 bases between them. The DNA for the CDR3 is TGTGCCAGCAGCCAAGACTCGCATGCTAACTATGGCTACACCTTC. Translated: CASSQDSHANYGYTF.

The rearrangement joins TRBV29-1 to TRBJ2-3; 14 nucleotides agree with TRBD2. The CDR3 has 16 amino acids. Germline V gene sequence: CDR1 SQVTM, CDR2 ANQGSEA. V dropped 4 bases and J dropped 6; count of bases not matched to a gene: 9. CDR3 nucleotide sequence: TGCAGCGTTGCCCGAAGACTAGCGGGAGGGAGGGATACGCAGTATTTT. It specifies CSVARRLAGGRDTQYF.

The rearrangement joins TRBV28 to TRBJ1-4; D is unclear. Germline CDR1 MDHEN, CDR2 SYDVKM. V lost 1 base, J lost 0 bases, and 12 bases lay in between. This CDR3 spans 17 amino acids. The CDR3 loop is CASSLSRTAATNEKLFF. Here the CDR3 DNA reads TGTGCCAGCAGTTTATCCAGGACGGCCGCAACTAATGAAAAACTGTTTTTT. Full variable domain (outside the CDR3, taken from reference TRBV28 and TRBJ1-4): DVKVTQSSRYLVKRTGEKVFLECVQDMDHENMFWYRQDPGLGLRLIYFSYDVKMKEKGDIPEGYSVSREKKERFSLILESASTNQTSMYLCASSLSRTAATNEKLFFGSGTQLSVL.

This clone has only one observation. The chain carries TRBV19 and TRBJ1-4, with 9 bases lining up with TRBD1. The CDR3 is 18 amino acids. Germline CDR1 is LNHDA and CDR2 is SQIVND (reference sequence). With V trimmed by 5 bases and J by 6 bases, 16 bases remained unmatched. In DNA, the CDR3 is TGTGCCAGTAGTGTACGGACAGGGGACGCCAAGCGGGATGAAAAACTGTTTTTT. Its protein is CASSVRTGDAKRDEKLFF.

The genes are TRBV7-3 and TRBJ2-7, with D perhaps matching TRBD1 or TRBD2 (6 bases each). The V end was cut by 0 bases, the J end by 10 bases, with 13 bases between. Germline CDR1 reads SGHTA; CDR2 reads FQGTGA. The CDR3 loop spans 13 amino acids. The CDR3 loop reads CASSLTFGGYQYF. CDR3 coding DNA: TGTGCCAGCAGCTTAACGTTCGGGGGCTATCAGTACTTC. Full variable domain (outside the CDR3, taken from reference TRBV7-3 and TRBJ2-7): GAGVSQTPSNKVTEKGKYVELRCDPISGHTALYWYRQSLGQGPEFLIYFQGTGAADDSGLPNDRFFAVRPEGSVSTLKIQRTERGDSAVYLCASSLTFGGYQYFGPGTRLTVT.

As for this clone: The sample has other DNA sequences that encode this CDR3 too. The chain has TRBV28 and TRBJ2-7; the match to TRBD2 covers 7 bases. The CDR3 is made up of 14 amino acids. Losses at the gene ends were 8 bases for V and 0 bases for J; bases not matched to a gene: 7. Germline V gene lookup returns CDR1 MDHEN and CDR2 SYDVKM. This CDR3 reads CASVWTSGSYEQYF. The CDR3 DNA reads TGTGCCAGCGTGTGGACTAGTGGCTCCTACGAGCAGTACTTC.

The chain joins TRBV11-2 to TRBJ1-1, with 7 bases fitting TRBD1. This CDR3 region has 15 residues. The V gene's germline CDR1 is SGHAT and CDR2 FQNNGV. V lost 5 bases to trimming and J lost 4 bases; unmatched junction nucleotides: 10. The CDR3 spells CASSLQGVAGTEAFF. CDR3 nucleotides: TGTGCCAGCAGCCTCCAGGGGGTTGCGGGCACTGAAGCTTTCTTT.